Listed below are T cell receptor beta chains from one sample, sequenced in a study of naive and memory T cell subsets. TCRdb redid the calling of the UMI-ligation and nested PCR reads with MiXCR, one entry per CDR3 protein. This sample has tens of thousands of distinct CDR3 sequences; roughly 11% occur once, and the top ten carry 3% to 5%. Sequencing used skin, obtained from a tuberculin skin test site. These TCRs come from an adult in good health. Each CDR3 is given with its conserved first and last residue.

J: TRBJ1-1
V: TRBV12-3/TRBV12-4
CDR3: CASSLQGAGNTEAFF

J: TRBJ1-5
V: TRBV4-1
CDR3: CASSQTITTADSRGRPQHF

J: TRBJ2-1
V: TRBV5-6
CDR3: CASSPTSGINKDNEQFF

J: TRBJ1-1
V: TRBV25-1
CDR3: CASSEVADMNTEAFF

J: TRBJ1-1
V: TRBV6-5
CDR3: CASSPRQGRNTEAFF

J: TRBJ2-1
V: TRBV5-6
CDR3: CASSLLGYNEQFF

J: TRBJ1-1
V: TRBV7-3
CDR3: CASSLQGGNEAFF

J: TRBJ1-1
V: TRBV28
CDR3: CASSQTPWEGAITEAFF

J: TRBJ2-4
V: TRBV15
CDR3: CATSTGGVSKNIQYF

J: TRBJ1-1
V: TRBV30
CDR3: CAWTPGNSKSEAFF

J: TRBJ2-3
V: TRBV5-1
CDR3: CASSLLTGPLQVDTQYF

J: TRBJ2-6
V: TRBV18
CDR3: CASSPREGLGANVLTF

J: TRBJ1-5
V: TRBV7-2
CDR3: CASTLGQGGQPQHF

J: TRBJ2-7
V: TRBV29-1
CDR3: CSVTGTESSYEQYF

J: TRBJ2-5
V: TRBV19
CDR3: CASRPGSAETQYF

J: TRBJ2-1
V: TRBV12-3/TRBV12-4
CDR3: CASSFRQIDNEQFF

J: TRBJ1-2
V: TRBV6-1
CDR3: CASSDPRRDRGDYTF

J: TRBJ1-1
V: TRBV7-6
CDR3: CASSLGLLIQGTQGAFF

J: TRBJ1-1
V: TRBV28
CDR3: CASTGGLMNTEAFF

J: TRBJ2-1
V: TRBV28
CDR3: CASSSGGTSGNEQFF

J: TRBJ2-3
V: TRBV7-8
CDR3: CASSLGSLTSTDTQYF

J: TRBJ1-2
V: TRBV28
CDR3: CASRRSATDGYTF

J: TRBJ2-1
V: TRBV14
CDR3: CASSTRQGSLSEQFF

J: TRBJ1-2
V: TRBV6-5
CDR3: CASRRGGGGYTF

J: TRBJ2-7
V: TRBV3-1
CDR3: CASSPGTSPSYEQYF

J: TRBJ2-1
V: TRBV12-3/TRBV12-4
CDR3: CASRRGQVSYNEQFF

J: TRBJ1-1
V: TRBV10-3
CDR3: CAISEFQDNTEAFF

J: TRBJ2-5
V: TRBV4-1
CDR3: CASSRTWGETQYF

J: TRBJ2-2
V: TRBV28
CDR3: CASSLAQVTGELFF

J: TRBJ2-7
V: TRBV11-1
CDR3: CASSADRGLNEQYF

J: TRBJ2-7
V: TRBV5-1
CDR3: CASSPGGSSYEQYF